This paragraph covers one TCR beta chain sequence. In its sample, this clonotype was seen many times. Its antigen specificity is not known. No much larger clone is present one base from it, and per-base qualities are unavailable. This sample was included in a study of blood T cells in healthy people across ages (dated by TCRdb to about 2015). Study-wide context: In model experiments, template switching captured about one uniquely barcoded TCR beta cDNA molecule for every two T cells. Using deep sequencing normalized with unique cDNA molecular identifiers, the study measured how TCR beta repertoire diversity changes with age. Donors were grouped into four age groups: young (average roughly 17 years), middle-aged (over 35), aged (around 60) and long-lived (about 89). To avoid experimental bias, donors of different ages were randomly spread across the sequencing lanes. Using the same blood draw, the study looked at two additional independent replicas of 1 million unique cDNA reads for two donors, one aged 18 to 30 and the other aged 80 or older.

CDR3 length: 11 amino acids, cysteine to phenylalanine. The DNA shown is the 33-base CDR3, in frame from base 1. The junction shows trimming of 4 bases on V and 0 bases on J, plus 4 bases between the germline ends. Taken from the germline V gene, the CDR1 and CDR2 loops are SQVTM and ANQGSEA. What the work shows at the level of the full study, not this receptor alone: The CMV infection status of donors was not known, potentially confounding age-related changes in expanded clonotypes. Observed TCR beta diversity per million T cells fell roughly linearly with age, and a significant reduction was already apparent by age roughly 40. Estimates of total diversity based on one million sequenced T cells were considered lower bounds and underestimates. Conclusive comparison of naive and antigen-experienced compartments was prevented by the profiling of bulk unsorted PBMCs. The percentage of naive T cells measured by flow cytometry correlated strongly with observed TCR beta diversity. Compared with the aged group, the long-lived group had more naive CD4+ T cells, fewer expanded clones and increased TCR diversity, a pattern suggesting age selection.

Donors were a few dozen systemically healthy Caucasian individuals from Russia aged 6 to 90 years. Each donor gave approximately 9.4 milliliters of peripheral blood, drawn into EDTA-treated Vacutainer tubes. PBMCs were isolated by Ficoll-Paque density-gradient centrifugation, with at least 6 million obtained per sample. Total RNA was extracted from PBMCs with Trizol reagent, with at least 6 micrograms obtained per sample. The percentages of naive CD45RAhigh/CD27high T cells were determined by flow cytometry on a PBMC aliquot from every donor. Library construction relied on 5' RACE. The second PCR ran for roughly 7 to 12 cycles and used a J-beta primer mix along with a sample-barcoded 5' primer. A unique molecular identifier was introduced onto each TCR beta cDNA molecule by a template-switch 5' adaptor carrying 12 random nucleotides. At least 3 million CDR3-containing paired-end reads were obtained from each sample. First-strand cDNA synthesis was performed from all RNA using the Mint cDNA synthesis kit, with priming by a TRBC-specific oligonucleotide. Following uracil-DNA glycosylase treatment, a first 18-cycle PCR with universal primers M1SS and BC2_uni_R was performed on all cDNA. As for how the authors treated the data: Normalization of each sample was performed by random selection of 1 million high-quality reads, each carrying a distinct molecular identifier. Reads with shared molecular identifiers were discarded instead of being binned into consensus sequences. MiTCR, run with a Q25 quality threshold and the strictest error-elimination algorithm, handled CDR3 identification, clonotype clustering and error correction. A nonparametric unseen species model using Euler transformation provided a lower-bound estimate of total TCR beta diversity. In TCRdb, the public reads were trimmed at Q25 with fastp and aligned with MiXCR, with productive beta chains retained. Every CDR3 protein is listed once, alongside the most common genes and DNA of its rows. These V and J calls are TCRdb output, not the study's own analysis. In this sample the table shows around 1,800,000 distinct CDR3 sequences, about 39% of which occur a single time. The top ten clonotypes cover around 23% of the sample.

The TCR sequence derives from a human donor in good health. Material for sequencing was blood. The receptor chain draws on TRBV29-1 and TRBJ2-7; no D segment can be confidently identified. The nucleotide sequence reads TGCAGCGTTGGGCTCTCCTACGAGCAGTACTTC. This is translated as CSVGLSYEQYF.